The 32 T cell receptor beta chains given below trace back to one sample, sequenced in a study of technical replicates of blood from four donors. Produced via immunoSEQ multiplex PCR; TCRdb's table is partial and in-frame only. The repertoire holds more than 65,000 clones, around 95% seen once, with roughly 0.24% in the top ten. The sequencing sample was made of T cells isolated from PBMCs. The receptors here all came from a human donor in good health.

The chain recombines TRBV9 with TRBJ2-7; the D gene is possibly TRBD1 (6 bases). The germline CDR1 and CDR2 sequences are SGDLS and YYNGEE. The CDR3 sequence is 14 residues long. The V end was cut by 2 bases, the J end by 1 base, with 10 bases between. CDR3 bases: TGTGCCAGCAGCGTTTGGACAGATTCCTACGAGCAGTACTTC. Amino acids: CASSVWTDSYEQYF.

The genes are TRBV11-3 and TRBJ2-6; 9 positions agree with TRBD1. The V gene's germline CDR1 is SGHNT and CDR2 YENEEA. V lost 5 bases to trimming and J lost 1 base; unmatched junction nucleotides: 12. This CDR3 contains 19 residues. The CDR3 sequence is CASSITGTGYVSGANVLTF. The CDR3 DNA reads as TGTGCCAGCAGCATTACCGGGACAGGGTACGTTTCTGGGGCCAACGTCCTGACTTTC.

The rearrangement joins TRBV7-9 to TRBJ2-7; 9 nucleotides agree with TRBD1. Germline V CDR1 and CDR2: SEHNR, FQNEAQ (reference sequence). V lost 5 bases and J lost 3; bases outside the gene matches: 11. This CDR3 is 16 amino acids long. In DNA, the CDR3 is TGTGCCAGCAGCCCCACCGAGGGACAGGGCCTCTACGAGCAGTACTTC. It specifies CASSPTEGQGLYEQYF.

This chain uses TRBV7-9 with TRBJ2-1; 10 bases map to TRBD2. J lost 8 bases, V lost 3 bases, and 7 bases had no gene match. Germline V lookup: CDR1 SEHNR, CDR2 FQNEAQ (reference sequence). The CDR3 has 15 residues. CDR3 region: CASSLGASGGYEQFF. DNA of the CDR3: TGTGCCAGCAGCTTGGGGGCTAGCGGGGGTTATGAGCAGTTCTTC.

The chain recombines TRBV19 with TRBJ2-2; possible D gene TRBD2, 5 bases. Germline values: CDR1 LNHDA, CDR2 SQIVND (reference sequence). V lost 3 bases to trimming and J lost 6 bases, with 11 bases between them. This CDR3 contains 14 residues. This chain's CDR3 is CASSITGSAGELFF. Here the CDR3 DNA reads TGTGCCAGTAGTATCACGGGGAGCGCCGGGGAGCTGTTTTTT.

The CDR3 bases are TGTGCCCTAGGCCCCGGGGAGCTGTTTTTT. Its translation: CALGPGELFF. This chain links TRBV30 with TRBJ2-2; D is unclear. The V gene's germline CDR1 is GTSNPN and CDR2 SVGIG (reference sequence). Trimming cost V 8 bases and J 6 bases, with 7 bases left between them. The length of the CDR3 is 10 residues. The whole variable domain, remainder taken from reference TRBV30 and TRBJ2-2, is SQTIHQWPATLVQPVGSPLSLECTVEGTSNPNLYWYRQAAGRGLQLLFYSVGIGQISSEVPQNLSASRPQDRQFILSSKKLLLSDSGFYLCALGPGELFFGEGSRLTVL.

The gene calls are TRBV6-5 and TRBJ2-1, with TRBD1 as a possible D gene (6 bases). The CDR3 is made up of 13 amino acids. V lost 5 bases, J lost 13 bases, and 18 bases lay in between. In germline, CDR1 is MNHEY, CDR2 SVGAGI. The CDR3 region is CASSRQAERPQFF. The CDR3 region has the DNA TGTGCCAGCAGTAGACAGGCGGAGAGGCCTCAGTTCTTC.

This chain connects TRBV27 to TRBJ1-1; 7 nucleotides agree with TRBD1. The CDR3 has 15 residues. Per germline, CDR1 MNHEY and CDR2 SMNVEV (reference sequence). The V and J ends lost 2 bases and 5 bases, in that order; junction bases with no gene match: 8. CDR3 region: CASSLTGVDWTEAFF. The CDR3 nucleotides read TGTGCCAGCAGTTTAACAGGGGTGGATTGGACTGAAGCTTTCTTT.

This rearrangement joins TRBV5-1 to TRBJ2-7; 7 nucleotides agree with TRBD1. This CDR3 has 14 residues. Trimming cost V 2 bases and J 5 bases; bases outside gene matches: 7. The germline gives CDR1 SGHRS, CDR2 YFSETQ. The CDR3: CASSFDREGNEQYF. Here the CDR3 DNA reads TGCGCCAGCAGCTTCGACAGGGAAGGGAACGAGCAGTACTTC.

This chain links TRBV11-2 with TRBJ2-7, with no clear D. Germline-derived CDR1 and CDR2 are SGHAT and FQNNGV. Trimming removed 0 bases at V and 7 bases at J, with 16 bases between. The length of the CDR3 is 15 residues. CDR3 residues: CASSLDIPASQEQYF. The CDR3 nucleotides read TGTGCCAGCAGCTTAGACATTCCAGCGTCTCAGGAGCAGTACTTC.

The chain couples TRBV9 to TRBJ2-3; 7 bases fit TRBD1. The CDR3 is 14 amino acids. Germline values: CDR1 SGDLS, CDR2 YYNGEE. Trimming at V came to 4 bases and at J to 4 bases, leaving 6 bases not matched to a gene. The CDR3 DNA reads TGTGCCAGCAGCCTCGTAGGGGGCCCAGATACGCAGTATTTT. Translating it yields CASSLVGGPDTQYF.

This chain connects TRBV6-5 to TRBJ2-7, with 8 bases identical to TRBD1. CDR3 length: 16 residues. The V gene's germline CDR1 is MNHEY and CDR2 SVGAGI. V lost 0 bases, J lost 2 bases, and 6 bases stayed unmatched. CDR3 DNA sequence: TGTGCCAGCAGTTACTCTGGGACAGGAGCTCCCTACGAGCAGTACTTC. Its translation is CASSYSGTGAPYEQYF.

The chain recombines TRBV5-1 with TRBJ1-2; no clear D gene. V lost 4 bases to trimming and J lost 6 bases, with 13 bases between them. The germline V gene encodes CDR1 SGHRS and CDR2 YFSETQ. The CDR3 extends over 13 amino acids. The CDR3 reads CASSAIGVDGYTF. In nucleotides, the CDR3 is TGCGCCAGCAGCGCCATCGGTGTGGATGGCTACACCTTC.

V is TRBV6-1 and J is TRBJ1-2; 7 bases are shared with TRBD1. Per the germline V gene, CDR1 is MNHNS and CDR2 is SASEGT. V lost 6 bases, J lost 4 bases, and 11 bases stayed unmatched. The CDR3 is 15 residues long. The CDR3 coding sequence is TGTGCCAGCAGCGGCCTGGGACAGATAGTCTATGGCTACACCTTC. This codes for CASSGLGQIVYGYTF.

This chain joins TRBV5-6 and TRBJ1-2, with 10 bases aligning to TRBD1. V shed 4 bases and J 4 bases; nucleotides not matched to a gene: 4. The CDR3 length is 14 residues. Germline lookup yields CDR1 SGHDT and CDR2 YYEEEE. CDR3 sequence: CASSPRTGGYGYTF. CDR3 nucleotides: TGTGCCAGCAGCCCGCGGACAGGGGGCTATGGCTACACCTTC.

The rearrangement joins TRBV28 to TRBJ2-7; 8 positions match TRBD2. In germline, CDR1 is MDHEN, CDR2 SYDVKM. The CDR3 is 16 residues long. The V segment lost 6 bases and the J segment 0 bases; nucleotides outside the gene matches: 10. The CDR3 coding sequence is TGTGCCAGCAGCCCCCTAGCGGGCCTCCTCTCCTACGAGCAGTACTTC. This sequence encodes CASSPLAGLLSYEQYF.

The chain carries TRBV23-1 and TRBJ1-2; 7 nucleotides agree with TRBD1. TRBV23-1 is classed as an ORF, of uncertain function. V lost 0 bases, J lost 0 bases, and 4 bases stayed unmatched. The CDR3 length is 16 residues. The CDR3 bases are TGCGCCAGCAGTCAATCCAGACAGGGAACTAACTATGGCTACACCTTC. This gives the protein CASSQSRQGTNYGYTF.

The rearrangement links TRBV18 to TRBJ1-2; D unclear. V lost 0 bases and J lost 3, with 14 bases in between. In germline, CDR1 is KGHSH, CDR2 LQKENI. The CDR3 covers 16 residues. DNA of the CDR3: TGTGCCAGCTCACCACCTAGTGTATCAGGCGACTATGGCTACACCTTC. This sequence encodes CASSPPSVSGDYGYTF.

The J gene is TRBJ2-1, the V gene TRBV30; weak D call: TRBD2 (5 bases). The CDR3 has 17 residues. Per germline, CDR1 GTSNPN and CDR2 SVGIG (reference sequence). V lost 2 bases and J 0 bases, leaving 17 bases between the germline ends. The CDR3 protein is CAWSPGRTTPSYNEQFF. The CDR3, as DNA: TGTGCCTGGAGTCCTGGGAGAACCACACCCTCCTACAATGAGCAGTTCTTC. The full variable domain, its missing parts supplied by reference TRBV30 and TRBJ2-1, is SQTIHQWPATLVQPVGSPLSLECTVEGTSNPNLYWYRQAAGRGLQLLFYSVGIGQISSEVPQNLSASRPQDRQFILSSKKLLLSDSGFYLCAWSPGRTTPSYNEQFFGPGTRLTVL.

The gene calls are TRBV6-5 and TRBJ1-1; D call uncertain. Germline loops: CDR1 MNHEY, CDR2 SVGAGI. Trimming took off 0 bases at V and 0 bases at J, with 5 bases between the two ends. This CDR3 spans 14 amino acids. Here the CDR3 DNA reads TGTGCCAGCAGTTACTCGAGCATGAACACTGAAGCTTTCTTT. It yields the protein CASSYSSMNTEAFF.

This sequence joins TRBV5-6 and TRBJ2-1, with a tentative D call TRBD1 (6 bases). V was cut by 6 bases and J by 10 bases, with 14 bases left in between. This CDR3 has 12 amino acids. Germline CDR1 reads SGHDT; CDR2 reads YYEEEE. This CDR3 is CASTRVGTEQFF. The CDR3 DNA reads TGTGCCAGCACCCGAGTTGGGACAGAGCAGTTCTTC.

V is TRBV5-1 and J is TRBJ2-7; 7 bases are a match to TRBD2. The CDR3 sequence is 13 residues long. Germline assignment: CDR1 SGHRS and CDR2 YFSETQ. J lost 6 bases, V lost 4 bases, and 7 bases had no gene match. CDR3 sequence reads: CASSGPWEGEQYF. CDR3 coding DNA: TGCGCCAGCAGCGGACCCTGGGAGGGCGAGCAGTACTTC.

The CDR3 nucleotides are TGTGCCAGCAGTTTAGGGGGCGCCCCCGGGGAGCTGTTTTTT. Translation: CASSLGGAPGELFF. The J gene is TRBJ2-2, the V gene TRBV28; a possible D gene is TRBD1 (6 bases). Germline-derived CDR1 and CDR2 are MDHEN and SYDVKM. Trimming cost V 2 bases and J 6 bases, with 10 bases left between them. This CDR3 region has 14 residues.

The J gene is TRBJ1-5, the V gene TRBV30; D remains unclear. V lost 5 bases and J 5 bases, leaving 13 bases between the germline ends. There are 13 residues in the CDR3. Looked up from germline, CDR1 is GTSNPN and CDR2 is SVGIG (reference sequence). The CDR3 loop reads CAWARGTHQPQHF. CDR3 coding DNA: TGTGCCTGGGCCAGAGGCACCCATCAGCCCCAGCATTTT.

Here the CDR3 reads CASSPGTNTGELFF. CDR3 nucleotides: TGTGCCAGCAGCCCCGGGACGAACACCGGGGAGCTGTTTTTT. The chain carries TRBV5-4 and TRBJ2-2; possibly TRBD2 for D (5 bases). The CDR3 consists of 14 residues. Germline V gene lookup returns CDR1 SGHNT and CDR2 YYREEE (reference sequence). Trimming took off 4 bases at V and 0 bases at J, with 7 bases between the two ends.

The sample holds a few counts of this clone. This sequence joins TRBV5-1 and TRBJ1-1; 9 bases line up with TRBD1. Germline CDR1 reads SGHRS; CDR2 reads YFSETQ. The CDR3 runs 13 residues. Trimming removed 4 bases from V and 7 bases from J; junction bases left unmatched: 5. In nucleotides, the CDR3 is TGCGCCAGCAGCGTGACAGGGGGTGGTGAAGCTTTCTTT. Translating it yields CASSVTGGGEAFF.

V gene TRBV10-2 combines with J gene TRBJ2-7, with D possibly being TRBD2 (6 bases). V lost 6 bases and J 2 bases, leaving 14 bases between the germline ends. Germline V gene sequence: CDR1 WSHSY, CDR2 SAAADI. CDR3 length: 14 amino acids. The CDR3 region has the DNA TGCGCCAGCAGGTCGGAGGCTAGCGCCTACGAGCAGTACTTC. Translated, it gives CASRSEASAYEQYF.

CDR3 in amino acids: CASSRPSRGGQGDTQYF. CDR3 DNA sequence: TGTGCCAGCAGCCGACCCTCCCGGGGGGGCCAGGGAGATACGCAGTATTTT. The chain is built from TRBV5-4 and TRBJ2-3, with TRBD2 matching 8 bases. The J segment lost 5 bases and the V segment lost 4 bases, leaving 15 bases of the junction unmatched. CDR1 SGHNT and CDR2 YYREEE come from the germline V gene (reference sequence). This CDR3 has 17 residues.

The V gene is TRBV7-9, the J gene TRBJ2-7; tentatively, D is TRBD1 (5 bases). Germline V gene data show CDR1 as SEHNR and CDR2 as FQNEAQ (reference sequence). This CDR3 region has 13 residues. The V end lost 4 bases, the J end lost 2 bases, and 9 bases lay between the germline ends. CDR3 sequence reads: CASSSRGAYEQYF. The DNA of the CDR3 is TGTGCCAGCAGCTCAAGGGGCGCCTACGAGCAGTACTTC. Complete variable domain (other parts from reference TRBV7-9 and TRBJ2-7): DTGVSQNPRHKITKRGQNVTFRCDPISEHNRLYWYRQTLGQGPEFLTYFQNEAQLEKSRLLSDRFSAERPKGSFSTLEIQRTEQGDSAMYLCASSSRGAYEQYFGPGTRLTVT.

This chain uses TRBV29-1 with TRBJ2-7, with 7 positions matching TRBD2. The junction had 6 bases not matched to a gene; V was cut back by 4 bases and J by 3 bases. The CDR3 extends over 13 amino acids. Germline values: CDR1 SQVTM, CDR2 ANQGSEA. CDR3 residues: CSVGAGEIYEQYF. The DNA of the CDR3 is TGCAGCGTTGGGGCGGGAGAGATCTACGAGCAGTACTTC.

This chain joins TRBV11-3 and TRBJ1-2; D possibly corresponds to TRBD1 (5 bases). The CDR3 loop spans 14 amino acids. Germline CDR1 is SGHNT and CDR2 is YENEEA. V was trimmed by 5 bases and J by 2 bases, leaving 12 bases between them. CDR3 sequence (DNA): TGTGCCAGCAGCCCTACAGGATTCAACTATGGCTACACCTTC. Its protein product is CASSPTGFNYGYTF. Full variable domain (outside the CDR3, taken from reference TRBV11-3 and TRBJ1-2): EAGVVQSPRYKIIEKKQPVAFWCNPISGHNTLYWYLQNLGQGPELLIRYENEEAVDDSQLPKDRFSAERLKGVDSTLKIQPAELGDSAVYLCASSPTGFNYGYTFGSGTRLTVV.

This sequence joins TRBV19 and TRBJ1-4; TRBD1 might be the D (6 bases). Germline lookup yields CDR1 LNHDA and CDR2 SQIVND (reference sequence). V lost 4 bases to trimming and J lost 8 bases, with 17 bases between them. The CDR3 consists of 15 residues. CDR3 in DNA: TGTGCCAGTAGTACCCTCGGTACAGGGAACGAAAAACTGTTTTTT. Amino acid sequence: CASSTLGTGNEKLFF.